Below are 9 T cell receptor beta chains sequenced from a single sample in a study of regulatory T cells in long-lasting Graves disease. The time point denotes: persistent/refractory GD, antithyroid drugs over 5 years with positive TRAb. PBMC RNA was the source of the TCR library. HTBI primers from iRepertoire and Arm-PCR of CDR3 regions yielded the TCR beta libraries. TCRdb reprocessed the multiplex PCR reads with MiXCR, giving one entry per CDR3 protein. The sample yields fewer than 600,000 distinct CDR3 sequences, about 20% seen once. The starting material was peripheral blood mononuclear cells (PBMCs), obtained when the disease was refractory, from a patient treated with antithyroid drugs. The receptor set was obtained from a female donor with Graves disease.

J is TRBJ1-2 and V is TRBV29-1; D is unresolved. Trimming pared 0 bases from V and 5 bases from J, leaving 10 bases between. The CDR3 sequence is 13 residues long. Germline assignment: CDR1 SQVTM and CDR2 ANQGSEA. The CDR3, as DNA: TGCAGCGTTGAAGATATTCGCGAATATGGCTACACCTTC. Its translation is CSVEDIREYGYTF.

This rearrangement joins TRBV7-2 to TRBJ2-1, with 13 bases identical to TRBD2. Germline trimming cut 6 bases from V and 6 bases from J; bases unmatched to any gene: 8. Germline assignment: CDR1 SGHTA and CDR2 FQGNSA. There are 16 residues in the CDR3. The CDR3 protein is CASSYLGLAGANEQFF. CDR3 DNA: TGTGCCAGCAGTTACCTAGGACTAGCGGGAGCCAATGAGCAGTTCTTC.

The V and J genes are TRBV9 and TRBJ2-7; 9 nucleotides line up with TRBD1. Per the germline V gene, CDR1 is SGDLS and CDR2 is YYNGEE. This CDR3 region has 18 residues. Trimming cost V 4 bases and J 2 bases; bases outside gene matches: 16. The CDR3 bases are TGTGCCAGCAGCTTAAACATTAAGATGGGACAGGGAGCCTACGAGCAGTACTTC. Protein: CASSLNIKMGQGAYEQYF.

This clonotype was detected only once. The V and J genes are TRBV27 and TRBJ1-2, with TRBD1 identical over 7 bases. The ends lost 5 bases at V and 4 bases at J; junction bases unmatched: 7. The CDR3 has 14 amino acids. Germline V lookup: CDR1 MNHEY, CDR2 SMNVEV (reference sequence). DNA of the CDR3: TGTGCCAGCAGTCTCTCCCGGGACAGCTATGGCTACACCTTC. Translating gives CASSLSRDSYGYTF.

This clonotype was seen repeatedly, ten times or more. The V call is TRBV7-6, the J call TRBJ2-7; 7 nucleotides align to TRBD1. The junction had 3 bases not matched to a gene; V was cut back by 4 bases and J by 3 bases. Germline values: CDR1 SGHVS, CDR2 FNYEAQ. The CDR3 length is 13 residues. CDR3 sequence: CASSSGQNYEQYF. In DNA form, the CDR3 reads TGTGCCAGCAGCTCGGGACAGAACTACGAGCAGTACTTC.

Many counts were recorded for this clonotype. The chain has TRBV28 and TRBJ1-5; D is possibly TRBD1 (6 bases). The CDR3 runs 15 residues. Trimming took off 3 bases at V and 3 bases at J, with 12 bases between the two ends. CDR1 is MDHEN and CDR2 is SYDVKM in the germline V gene. DNA for the CDR3: TGTGCCAGCAGTTTTTCCGGGACATCCAATCAGCCCCAGCATTTT. The encoded protein is CASSFSGTSNQPQHF.

This clonotype has at least ten counts. The gene calls are TRBV7-9 and TRBJ1-1; D uncertain. Looked up from germline, CDR1 is SEHNR and CDR2 is FQNEAQ (reference sequence). The V end was cut by 6 bases, the J end by 0 bases, with 8 bases between. This CDR3 is built from 13 residues. CDR3 nucleotide sequence: TGTGCCAGCAGAAAGGAATTGAACACTGAAGCTTTCTTT. Protein product: CASRKELNTEAFF.

This clonotype occurred many times. The J gene is TRBJ2-7, the V gene TRBV7-2; no clear D gene. The germline V and J ends were trimmed by 9 bases and 1 base, with 16 bases remaining between them. The CDR3 has 14 residues. The germline V gene encodes CDR1 SGHTA and CDR2 FQGNSA. CDR3 residues: CASLVGSFSYEQYF. The CDR3 DNA is TGTGCCAGTTTAGTGGGCTCGTTTTCCTACGAGCAGTACTTC.

The chain is built from TRBV7-2 and TRBJ2-2, with 9 bases that match TRBD1. Germline V gene lookup returns CDR1 SGHTA and CDR2 FQGNSA. V trimming: 5 bases; J trimming: 6 bases; junction bases outside the gene matches: 4. The CDR3 is 14 residues long. The CDR3 loop is CASSTRQGAGELFF. Written as DNA, the CDR3 is TGTGCCAGCAGCACAAGACAGGGGGCCGGGGAGCTGTTTTTT.